What follows are 15 T cell receptor beta chains derived from one specimen sequenced in a study of T cell responses to AZD1222 COVID-19 vaccine. The table came from immunoSEQ multiplex PCR; TCRdb's copy has only in-frame clones and leaves some out. Of roughly 140,000 clones listed, about 93% are singletons. The input for sequencing was peripheral blood, taken on day 0 of AZD1222 vaccination. These receptors came from an adult in good health.

This clone was recorded only once. V usage is TRBV3-1 (or the pseudogene TRBV3-2) and J usage is TRBJ2-3, with 8 positions matching TRBD1. The V segment lost 3 bases and the J segment 0 bases; nucleotides outside the gene matches: 8. Germline V CDR1 and CDR2: LGHDT, YNNKEL (reference sequence). This CDR3 comprises 17 residues. CDR3 region: CASSHGTGASSTDTQYF. The CDR3 coding sequence is TGTGCCAGCAGCCATGGGACAGGCGCTTCTAGCACAGATACGCAGTATTTT.

The chain has TRBV4-3 and TRBJ1-4; D ambiguous. Germline CDR1 LGHNA, CDR2 YSLEER. The CDR3 consists of 15 residues. The germline V and J ends were trimmed by 1 base and 4 bases, with 10 bases remaining between them. Here the CDR3 DNA reads TGCGCCAGCAGCCAAGGACAAACCGGTAATGAAAAACTGTTTTTT. Protein: CASSQGQTGNEKLFF.

This chain connects TRBV25-1 to TRBJ1-5; a weak D match, TRBD1 (5 bases). This CDR3 has 14 amino acids. The germline V gene has CDR1 MGHDK and CDR2 SYGVNS. Trimming removed 5 bases at V and 2 bases at J, with 10 bases between. CDR3 nucleotides: TGTGCCAGCAGTAGGGCGGGGGGCAATCAGCCCCAGCATTTT. Its translation: CASSRAGGNQPQHF.

This chain joins TRBV4-2 and TRBJ1-4; D is perhaps TRBD1 (5 bases). With 4 bases removed from V and 1 base from J, the gap between germline ends came to 10 bases. This CDR3 contains 15 residues. Germline CDR1 is LGHNA and CDR2 is YNFKEQ. The DNA of the CDR3 is TGTGCCAGCAGCCTTGGGGGGGGAACTAATGAAAAACTGTTTTTT. It yields the protein CASSLGGGTNEKLFF.

This rearrangement joins TRBV6-5 to TRBJ2-7; D possibly corresponds to TRBD2 (6 bases). The CDR3 length is 15 residues. Between the trimmed V and J ends, which lost 5 bases and 1 base, there was a span of 15 bases. Germline CDR1 MNHEY, CDR2 SVGAGI. The CDR3 nucleotides read TGTGCCAGCAGTCCGGTGGGGGGATTATCCTACGAGCAGTACTTC. It codes for CASSPVGGLSYEQYF.

This chain joins TRBV4-1 and TRBJ2-7; weak D call: TRBD2 (5 bases). V was clipped by 0 bases and J by 2 bases, with 5 bases between them. CDR3 length: 13 amino acids. The V gene's germline CDR1 is MGHRA and CDR2 YSYEKL. Written as DNA, the CDR3 is TGCGCCAGCAGCCAAGACGGGGCCTACGAGCAGTACTTC. Amino acids: CASSQDGAYEQYF.

V gene TRBV5-1 combines with J gene TRBJ1-4; 8 positions agree with TRBD1. After removal of 3 bases from V and 8 bases from J, the junction contained 6 bases not matched to a gene. Germline-derived CDR1 and CDR2 are SGHRS and YFSETQ. The CDR3 runs 14 residues. The chain's CDR3 is CASSWTGYREKLFF. The CDR3 DNA sequence: TGCGCCAGCAGCTGGACAGGGTATCGGGAAAAACTGTTTTTT. Complete variable domain (other parts from reference TRBV5-1 and TRBJ1-4): KAGVTQTPRYLIKTRGQQVTLSCSPISGHRSVSWYQQTPGQGLQFLFEYFSETQRNKGNFPGRFSGRQFSNSRSEMNVSTLELGDSALYLCASSWTGYREKLFFGSGTQLSVL.

This sequence joins TRBV19 and TRBJ1-5; tentative D call: TRBD1 (6 bases). V lost 3 bases to trimming and J lost 0 bases, with 12 bases between them. Germline values: CDR1 LNHDA, CDR2 SQIVND (reference sequence). CDR3 length: 16 residues. DNA of the CDR3: TGTGCCAGTAGTATGGCTTCACAGGGTAGCAATCAGCCCCAGCATTTT. Its translation: CASSMASQGSNQPQHF. Variable domain in full (rest from reference TRBV19 and TRBJ1-5): DGGITQSPKYLFRKEGQNVTLSCEQNLNHDAMYWYRQDPGQGLRLIYYSQIVNDFQKGDIAEGYSVSREKKESFPLTVTSAQKNPTAFYLCASSMASQGSNQPQHFGDGTRLSIL.

This chain uses TRBV27 with TRBJ2-2, with D perhaps given as TRBD1 or TRBD2 (6 bases each). Germline V gives CDR1 MNHEY, CDR2 SMNVEV (reference sequence). This CDR3 region has 16 residues. Trimming left V 6 bases short and J 1 base short, with 15 bases between. The CDR3 is CASRGWGAGNTGELFF. The CDR3 DNA sequence: TGTGCCAGCAGAGGCTGGGGGGCTGGGAACACCGGGGAGCTGTTTTTT.

This rearrangement joins TRBV19 to TRBJ1-5; TRBD1 might be the D (6 bases). Trimming removed 5 bases at V and 11 bases at J, with 13 bases between. This CDR3 region has 12 residues. The germline gives CDR1 LNHDA, CDR2 SQIVND (reference sequence). This chain's CDR3 is CASSARGGAQHF. The CDR3 DNA reads TGTGCCAGTAGTGCCCGAGGGGGGGCCCAGCATTTT.

The V call is TRBV2, the J call TRBJ2-2, with D possibly called TRBD1 or TRBD2 (5 bases each). This CDR3 has 15 amino acids. Trimming shortened V by 7 bases and J by 1 base, and 13 bases separated the two germline ends. Germline V CDR1 and CDR2: SNHLY, FYNNEI. The CDR3 sequence: CASKQGGGNTGELFF. CDR3 DNA sequence: TGTGCCAGCAAGCAGGGTGGGGGGAACACCGGGGAGCTGTTTTTT.

J is TRBJ2-1 and V is TRBV24-1, with D perhaps TRBD1 (6 bases). Germline loops: CDR1 KGHDR, CDR2 SFDVKD. V shed 0 bases and J shed 5 bases, with 13 bases lying between them. CDR3 size: 16 residues. For the CDR3, the DNA is TGTGCCACCAGTGATTTGCCGAAACAGGGAGACAATGAGCAGTTCTTC. Translated, it gives CATSDLPKQGDNEQFF.

The V and J genes are TRBV7-9 and TRBJ1-1, with D maybe TRBD1 (5 bases). Germline values: CDR1 SEHNR, CDR2 FQNEAQ (reference sequence). Trimming pared 5 bases from V and 6 bases from J, leaving 16 bases between. The CDR3 covers 14 residues. CDR3 nucleotides: TGTGCCAGCAGCCGCCCTCCTGGGGCCGCTGAAGCTTTCTTT. Its protein is CASSRPPGAAEAFF.

J is TRBJ1-1 and V is TRBV7-9; 7 bases line up with TRBD1. The CDR3 covers 14 residues. Germline V gene lookup returns CDR1 SEHNR and CDR2 FQNEAQ (reference sequence). V was pared by 4 bases and J by 0 bases, with 2 bases of the junction left unmatched. This CDR3 is CASSSGQLNTEAFF. CDR3 nucleotide sequence: TGTGCCAGCAGCTCGGGACAGTTGAACACTGAAGCTTTCTTT.

The chain links TRBV7-2 to TRBJ1-6, with a weak D call TRBD1 (6 bases). CDR1 SGHTA and CDR2 FQGNSA come from the germline V gene. V dropped 1 base and J dropped 6 bases, with 16 bases sitting between them. There are 17 residues in the CDR3. CDR3 loop: CASSLVGGEKVNSPLHF. In DNA, the CDR3 is TGTGCCAGCAGCTTAGTAGGGGGAGAAAAGGTTAATTCACCCCTCCACTTT.